The subject of this entry is one T cell receptor beta chain. The sample is drawn from a study of blood T cell repertoires in COVID-19. Study background: Both acute and convalescent COVID-19 samples were obtained from the United States, Italy and Spain.

Authors' methods: Reference gene primer amplification yielded estimated nucleated cell counts. Here immunoSEQ multiplex PCR was the method, and the copy in TCRdb shows in-frame clones only, minus some. From that table come the V and J calls and clone size; the DNA was used to work out D and trimming. The sample contains approximately 330,000 clones, roughly 89% of which appear only once. The germline gives CDR1 SGHNT, CDR2 YYREEE (reference sequence). Losses at the gene ends were 3 bases for V and 2 bases for J; bases not matched to a gene: 3. CDR3 length: 15 residues. The V call is TRBV5-4, the J call TRBJ2-3; TRBD1 matches 10 bases. Sequencing was performed on peripheral blood. This clonotype was obtained from a young man with COVID-19, enrolled during active disease. CDR3 nucleotide sequence: TGTGCCAGCAGCTGGACAGGGGGAAACACAGATACGCAGTATTTT. Translating gives CASSWTGGNTDTQYF.